This TCR beta chain is from a study of control samples from healthy donors and cancer patients. Clones were read by immunoSEQ multiplex PCR, and TCRdb kept only the in-frame ones, dropping some. The table lists some 130,000 clones, about 90% of them singletons, with about 7.6% in the top ten. Germline V gives CDR1 SGHAT, CDR2 FQNNGV. With 1 base clipped from V and 2 bases from J, the junction kept 9 bases outside the gene matches. The CDR3 sequence is 17 residues long. The clonotype originates from a man in his fifties or sixties with head and neck cancer. The gene calls are TRBV11-2 and TRBJ2-5; 8 bases line up with TRBD2. The sequenced material came from PBMCs. CDR3 sequence (DNA): TGTGCCAGCAGCTTAGGTCGAGCGGGAGTTGTGCAAGAGACCCAGTACTTC. Translation gives CASSLGRAGVVQETQYF.